This TCR beta chain was retrieved from a study of T cells expressing NK-cell markers. The CDR3 covers 14 residues. Germline CDR1 and CDR2: KGHDR and SFDVKD. TCRdb reworked the 5' RACE reads into one entry per CDR3 protein, no DNA. This sample carries about 740 distinct CDR3 sequences, with 81% going to the ten biggest clones. Sequences were obtained from blood T cells: a sorted CD56 or NKG2C T cell subset, CD4+ or CD8+ T cells, or bulk PBMC T cells (not recorded which). The V gene is TRBV24-1, the J gene TRBJ2-7; the D gene TCRdb calls, TRBD2, cannot be checked with no DNA. The TCR sequence derives from a man aged 18-70 years in good health. The CDR3 reads CATSRRGDSYEQYF.